These T cell receptor beta chains were read from a single sample in a study of cytomegalovirus exposure and HLA in healthy donors. Data came from immunoSEQ multiplex PCR; TCRdb stores just in-frame clones and leaves some out. The data contain hundreds of thousands of clones, 60% to 85% of them singletons. The source material was PBMCs. These receptors were obtained from a man aged 35-49 years in good health and CMV-seronegative. The CDR3 runs from the conserved cysteine through the conserved F or W. D genes are given only for firm matches. Where a row states a size, it is once, few, many or the class of an expanded clone; other rows omit it.

CDR3aa: CASSGRDRGGEAFF; CDR3nt: TGTGCCAGCAGCGGCCGGGACAGGGGGGGCGAAGCTTTCTTT; d_gene: TRBD1; j_gene: TRBJ1-1; v_gene: TRBV7-6; abundance: NA
CDR3aa: CASSEGQGATNEKLFF; CDR3nt: TGTGCCAGCAGTGAGGGACAGGGGGCAACTAATGAAAAACTGTTTTTT; d_gene: TRBD1; j_gene: TRBJ1-4; v_gene: TRBV25-1; abundance: NA
CDR3aa: CASRTLRGTSGNQNEQFF; CDR3nt: TGTGCCAGCAGAACGTTAAGGGGGACTAGCGGGAACCAGAATGAGCAGTTCTTC; d_gene: TRBD2; j_gene: TRBJ2-1; v_gene: TRBV27; abundance: NA
CDR3aa: CASSLGRGEAFF; CDR3nt: TGTGCCAGCAGCTTGGGAAGGGGTGAAGCTTTCTTT; d_gene: NA; j_gene: TRBJ1-1; v_gene: TRBV5-5; abundance: NA
CDR3aa: CASRPRTEGEAFF; CDR3nt: TGTGCCAGCCGCCCCCGCACGGAGGGCGAAGCTTTCTTT; d_gene: NA; j_gene: TRBJ1-1; v_gene: TRBV7-2; abundance: once
CDR3aa: CASSPETGGYTF; CDR3nt: TGTGCCAGCAGCCCGGAGACCGGCGGCTACACCTTC; d_gene: NA; j_gene: TRBJ1-2; v_gene: TRBV9; abundance: NA
CDR3aa: CASSLVRGWEEEQYF; CDR3nt: TGCGCCAGCAGCTTGGTTAGGGGCTGGGAAGAAGAGCAGTACTTC; d_gene: NA; j_gene: TRBJ2-7; v_gene: TRBV5-1; abundance: NA
CDR3aa: CASGTGSYEQYF; CDR3nt: TGTGCCAGCGGGACAGGATCCTACGAGCAGTACTTC; d_gene: TRBD1; j_gene: TRBJ2-7; v_gene: TRBV7-6; abundance: NA
CDR3aa: CASTGERNSYEQYF; CDR3nt: TGCGCCAGCACAGGGGAAAGAAACTCCTACGAGCAGTACTTC; d_gene: NA; j_gene: TRBJ2-7; v_gene: TRBV10-2; abundance: NA
CDR3aa: CASSHRTLGGLEQYF; CDR3nt: TGTGCCAGCAGCCATCGGACTCTCGGGGGGCTCGAGCAGTACTTC; d_gene: NA; j_gene: TRBJ2-7; v_gene: TRBV5-8; abundance: once
CDR3aa: CASSITSAGELFF; CDR3nt: TGTGCCAGTAGTATTACTAGCGCCGGGGAGCTGTTTTTT; d_gene: TRBD2; j_gene: TRBJ2-2; v_gene: TRBV19; abundance: NA
CDR3aa: CSSSIGQGQETQYF; CDR3nt: TGTTCCAGCAGCATAGGACAGGGCCAAGAGACCCAGTACTTC; d_gene: TRBD1; j_gene: TRBJ2-5; v_gene: TRBV7-9; abundance: once
CDR3aa: CASSTQELNTEAFF; CDR3nt: TGTGCCAGCAGCACACAGGAATTGAACACTGAAGCTTTCTTT; d_gene: NA; j_gene: TRBJ1-1; v_gene: TRBV27; abundance: NA
CDR3aa: CASSLEKGGTSF; CDR3nt: TGTGCCAGCTCACTCGAAAAGGGGGGGACGTCCTTC; d_gene: NA; j_gene: TRBJ2-7; v_gene: TRBV18; abundance: NA
CDR3aa: CASSLKDSRGNEQYF; CDR3nt: TGTGCCAGCTCACTGAAGGACTCCCGGGGAAACGAGCAGTACTTC; d_gene: NA; j_gene: TRBJ2-7; v_gene: TRBV18; abundance: NA
CDR3aa: CASSFKGQTYEQYF; CDR3nt: TGTGCCAGCAGCTTTAAAGGACAGACCTACGAGCAGTACTTC; d_gene: NA; j_gene: TRBJ2-7; v_gene: TRBV5-4; abundance: few
CDR3aa: CSVAYSYNSPLHF; CDR3nt: TGCAGCGTTGCTTACTCCTATAATTCACCCCTCCACTTT; d_gene: NA; j_gene: TRBJ1-6; v_gene: TRBV29-1; abundance: NA
CDR3aa: CASSLESGGVNSPLHF; CDR3nt: TGCGCCAGCAGCTTGGAGTCAGGGGGCGTGAATTCACCCCTCCACTTT; d_gene: TRBD1; j_gene: TRBJ1-6; v_gene: TRBV5-1; abundance: NA
CDR3aa: CASSRSTGPNNSPLHF; CDR3nt: TGTGCCAGCAGTCGTTCGACAGGTCCTAATAATTCACCCCTCCACTTT; d_gene: NA; j_gene: TRBJ1-6; v_gene: TRBV7-9; abundance: NA